One sample yielded the 29 T cell receptor beta chains listed below, sequenced in a study of technical replicates of blood from several donors. The method was immunoSEQ multiplex PCR; TCRdb's version includes in-frame clones alone and lacks a portion of them. The table records about 75,000 clones, 95% to 98% of them present only once. The specimen was T cells isolated from PBMCs. These receptors came from a human donor in good health.

This chain uses TRBV28 with TRBJ2-5; 8 bases map to TRBD2. The germline gives CDR1 MDHEN, CDR2 SYDVKM. V shed 3 bases, J shed 3 bases, and the junction held 6 bases outside the gene matches. The CDR3 runs 15 residues. The CDR3, as DNA: TGTGCCAGCAGTTTCGACGGAGCGGGAGAAGAGACCCAGTACTTC. This encodes CASSFDGAGEETQYF.

This clone was counted once. The V call is TRBV7-9, the J call TRBJ2-7; the D is unclear. Looked up from germline, CDR1 is SEHNR and CDR2 is FQNEAQ (reference sequence). Between the trimmed V and J ends, which lost 5 bases and 2 bases, there was a span of 7 bases. The CDR3 is made up of 12 amino acids. The CDR3 sequence is CASSPSAYEQYF. In DNA, the CDR3 is TGTGCCAGCAGCCCCTCTGCCTACGAGCAGTACTTC.

The chain has TRBV2 and TRBJ2-7; a weak D match, TRBD2 (6 bases). The CDR3 loop spans 16 amino acids. Trimming removed 5 bases from V and 1 base from J, with 18 bases in between. Germline V lookup: CDR1 SNHLY, CDR2 FYNNEI. The CDR3 loop reads CASSSEGLHTSYEQYF. CDR3 coding DNA: TGTGCCAGCAGTTCCGAGGGACTTCACACTTCCTACGAGCAGTACTTC.

CDR3 in amino acids: CASTQNTGELFF. The CDR3 coding sequence is TGTGCCAGCACCCAGAACACCGGGGAGCTGTTTTTT. The chain uses TRBV28 and TRBJ2-2; D is unresolved. CDR3 length: 12 residues. With 7 bases removed from V and 1 base from J, the gap between germline ends came to 4 bases. Germline CDR1 reads MDHEN; CDR2 reads SYDVKM.

This chain uses TRBV7-9 with TRBJ2-3; 7 nucleotides match TRBD2. CDR1 SEHNR and CDR2 FQNEAQ come from the germline V gene (reference sequence). V shed 0 bases and J 4 bases; nucleotides not matched to a gene: 4. There are 15 residues in the CDR3. CDR3 nucleotide sequence: TGTGCCAGCAGCTTAGCGGGGGGGAGCCCAGATACGCAGTATTTT. Amino acids: CASSLAGGSPDTQYF.

This clone was picked up a small number of times. V usage is TRBV20-1 and J usage is TRBJ1-1, with D possibly TRBD1 on 6 matching bases. The CDR3 loop spans 11 amino acids. Germline CDR1 reads DFQATT; CDR2 reads SNEGSKA (reference sequence). Trimming left V 3 bases short and J 6 bases short, with 8 bases between. The CDR3 reads CSARWGPEAFF. CDR3 DNA: TGCAGTGCTAGGTGGGGGCCTGAAGCTTTCTTT.

This clone occurred once. The chain combines TRBV2 with TRBJ2-7; 7 bases are shared with TRBD1. Looked up from germline, CDR1 is SNHLY and CDR2 is FYNNEI. The J segment lost 3 bases and the V segment lost 8 bases, leaving 7 bases of the junction unmatched. The CDR3 is made up of 13 amino acids. CDR3 region: CASEQTGFYEQYF. For the CDR3, the DNA is TGTGCCAGCGAACAGACAGGGTTCTACGAGCAGTACTTC. Using reference TRBV2 and TRBJ2-7 for the parts outside the CDR3, the full variable domain is EPEVTQTPSHQVTQMGQEVILRCVPISNHLYFYWYRQILGQKVEFLVSFYNNEISEKSEIFDDQFSVERPDGSNFTLKIRSTKLEDSAMYFCASEQTGFYEQYFGPGTRLTVT.

In its sample, this clone was seen once. The chain employs TRBV5-6 and TRBJ2-5, with TRBD2 matching over 11 bases. With 2 bases clipped from V and 5 bases from J, the junction kept 5 bases outside the gene matches. Germline assignment: CDR1 SGHDT and CDR2 YYEEEE. The CDR3 extends over 15 amino acids. CDR3 bases: TGTGCCAGCAGCTTTCCTAGCGGGGGGAGCGAGACCCAGTACTTC. Its protein is CASSFPSGGSETQYF.

The V call is TRBV19, the J call TRBJ2-5, with 8 bases identical to TRBD1. Trimming cost V 2 bases and J 3 bases; bases outside gene matches: 2. This CDR3 is 14 amino acids long. Per the germline V gene, CDR1 is LNHDA and CDR2 is SQIVND (reference sequence). The CDR3 here is CASSIPGQEETQYF. CDR3 nucleotide sequence: TGTGCCAGTAGTATACCGGGACAGGAAGAGACCCAGTACTTC.

The gene calls are TRBV2 and TRBJ2-6, with TRBD2 as a possible D gene (6 bases). V lost 8 bases to trimming and J lost 1 base, with 6 bases between them. The CDR3 contains 13 residues. Germline V gene data show CDR1 as SNHLY and CDR2 as FYNNEI. CDR3 amino acids: CASGGSGANVLTF. Written as DNA, the CDR3 is TGTGCCAGCGGGGGGTCTGGGGCCAACGTCCTGACTTTC.

This chain links TRBV9 with TRBJ2-3, with D tentatively TRBD1 (5 bases). The CDR3 covers 15 residues. The V gene's germline CDR1 is SGDLS and CDR2 YYNGEE. V gave up 0 bases and J gave up 7 bases, with 15 bases separating them. The CDR3 region is CASSVVTEPGNTQYF. The CDR3 coding sequence is TGTGCCAGCAGCGTAGTAACGGAACCAGGGAATACGCAGTATTTT. The full variable domain, its missing parts supplied by reference TRBV9 and TRBJ2-3, is DSGVTQTPKHLITATGQRVTLRCSPRSGDLSVYWYQQSLDQGLQFLIQYYNGEERAKGNILERFSAQQFPDLHSELNLSSLELGDSALYFCASSVVTEPGNTQYFGPGTRLTVL.

This chain connects TRBV30 to TRBJ1-4; a weak D match, TRBD1 (5 bases). V dropped 5 bases and J dropped 8 bases, with 18 bases sitting between them. Germline V CDR1 and CDR2: GTSNPN, SVGIG (reference sequence). This CDR3 is 14 amino acids long. The CDR3 here is CAWAKDVGGEKLFF. The CDR3 DNA is TGTGCCTGGGCGAAGGACGTTGGGGGGGAAAAACTGTTTTTT.

This chain uses TRBV4-1 with TRBJ2-5, with D possibly being TRBD1 (6 bases). From germline, CDR1 is MGHRA and CDR2 YSYEKL. Trimming left V 4 bases short and J 4 bases short, with 19 bases between. The length of the CDR3 is 16 residues. The CDR3 reads CASSRLVVLGGETQYF. The CDR3 DNA reads as TGCGCCAGCAGCCGATTGGTAGTATTAGGGGGAGAGACCCAGTACTTC.

The CDR3 sequence: CSVARGINTIYF. The CDR3 nucleotides are TGCAGCGTTGCCAGGGGGATAAACACCATATATTTT. The chain has TRBV29-1 and TRBJ1-3; 7 bases fit TRBD1. Germline V gene lookup returns CDR1 SQVTM and CDR2 ANQGSEA. There are 12 residues in the CDR3. The V and J ends lost 4 bases and 6 bases, in that order; junction bases with no gene match: 3.

This sequence joins TRBV5-1 and TRBJ1-6, with a tentative D call TRBD1 (5 bases). V was cut by 0 bases and J by 10 bases, with 8 bases left in between. Germline loops: CDR1 SGHRS, CDR2 YFSETQ. The CDR3 spans 13 residues. CDR3 amino acids: CASSLVEGSPLHF. CDR3 sequence (DNA): TGCGCCAGCAGCTTGGTGGAGGGGTCACCCCTCCACTTT.

The chain recombines TRBV4-2 with TRBJ1-4, with 7 bases aligning to TRBD1. Germline loops: CDR1 LGHNA, CDR2 YNFKEQ. This CDR3 contains 16 residues. Trimming cost V 4 bases and J 4 bases; bases outside gene matches: 9. The CDR3 sequence: CASSLRGGQDNEKLFF. CDR3 in DNA: TGTGCCAGCAGCCTCCGAGGAGGACAGGATAATGAAAAACTGTTTTTT.

The rearrangement links TRBV9 to TRBJ2-5; tentative D call: TRBD1 (6 bases). The germline V gene encodes CDR1 SGDLS and CDR2 YYNGEE. The CDR3 is made up of 16 amino acids. The V end lost 7 bases, the J end lost 0 bases, and 19 bases lay between the germline ends. CDR3 nucleotide sequence: TGTGCCAGCGGCAAACAGGGAAAAAACTACCAAGAGACCCAGTACTTC. Its protein product is CASGKQGKNYQETQYF.

The genes are TRBV7-3 and TRBJ2-1; D is perhaps TRBD1 (6 bases). Germline V lookup: CDR1 SGHTA, CDR2 FQGTGA. V shed 5 bases and J shed 2 bases, with 10 bases lying between them. The CDR3 runs 14 residues. The CDR3 DNA is TGTGCCAGCAGCCCAGGGACACCCTACAATGAGCAGTTCTTC. Translation: CASSPGTPYNEQFF.

This chain links TRBV28 with TRBJ2-3, with TRBD2 matching 12 bases. The CDR3 is 16 residues long. Germline values: CDR1 MDHEN, CDR2 SYDVKM. Trimming at V came to 4 bases and at J to 3 bases, leaving 5 bases not matched to a gene. For the CDR3, the DNA is TGTGCCAGCAGTTCCCCGCTAGCGGGGGGGACAGATACGCAGTATTTT. It translates to CASSSPLAGGTDTQYF.

The chain couples TRBV11-2 to TRBJ2-7; TRBD2 matches at 13 bases. There are 15 residues in the CDR3. In germline, CDR1 is SGHAT, CDR2 FQNNGV. The V gene end was trimmed by 5 bases and the J gene end by 1 base; junction bases not matched to a gene: 2. The CDR3 nucleotides read TGTGCCAGCAGCCCGGGACTAGCGGGATCCTACGAGCAGTACTTC. The encoded protein is CASSPGLAGSYEQYF.

The rearrangement links TRBV5-1 to TRBJ2-7, with D possibly TRBD2 on 6 matching bases. CDR1 and CDR2 (germline): SGHRS, YFSETQ. The CDR3 runs to 19 residues. Trimming cost V 2 bases and J 1 base, with 25 bases left between them. The CDR3 DNA sequence: TGCGCCAGCAGCTTATCGGGGAGGCTTCGCACCCAACTTTCCTACGAGCAGTACTTC. It encodes CASSLSGRLRTQLSYEQYF.

The rearrangement joins TRBV15 to TRBJ2-2, with D perhaps matching TRBD1 (5 bases). CDR1 is LNHNV and CDR2 is YYDKDF in the germline V gene (reference sequence). The CDR3 length is 15 residues. Trimming stripped 2 bases from V and 1 base from J, with 8 bases between. The CDR3: CATSRKTVNTGELFF. The CDR3 DNA reads TGTGCCACCAGCAGAAAGACAGTGAACACCGGGGAGCTGTTTTTT.

V usage is TRBV6-5 and J usage is TRBJ1-5, with TRBD1 as a possible D gene (6 bases). From germline, CDR1 is MNHEY and CDR2 SVGAGI. The CDR3 runs to 15 residues. Trimming removed 0 bases from V and 7 bases from J, with 13 bases in between. The CDR3 bases are TGTGCCAGCAGTTACTCGAGGTCAGGGGAGCAGCCCCAGCATTTT. Translation gives CASSYSRSGEQPQHF.

The chain employs TRBV7-9 and TRBJ1-5, with TRBD1 as a possible D gene (6 bases). Deletions cut 5 bases from V and 3 bases from J, with 11 bases between. Germline V gene sequence: CDR1 SEHNR, CDR2 FQNEAQ (reference sequence). The CDR3 consists of 14 residues. CDR3 sequence reads: CASSLQGVNQPQHF. For the CDR3, the DNA is TGTGCCAGCAGCCTACAGGGAGTCAATCAGCCCCAGCATTTT.

The rearrangement joins TRBV30 to TRBJ2-1; 8 bases are shared with TRBD2. The CDR3 contains 15 residues. Trimming removed 3 bases from V and 4 bases from J; junction bases left unmatched: 8. Germline V gene sequence: CDR1 GTSNPN, CDR2 SVGIG (reference sequence). The CDR3 nucleotides are TGTGCCTGGAGCGGGTACGGGGGGGAGTACAATGAGCAGTTCTTC. The encoded protein is CAWSGYGGEYNEQFF.

The rearrangement uses TRBV18 and TRBJ2-7; unclear D gene. The CDR3 consists of 16 residues. Germline V CDR1 and CDR2: KGHSH, LQKENI. The V gene lost 2 bases and the J gene lost 2 bases, with 16 bases spanning the gap. Written as DNA, the CDR3 is TGTGCCAGCTCACCATCGGTGGGCCAGGATGCCTACGAGCAGTACTTC. Its translation is CASSPSVGQDAYEQYF.

The chain joins TRBV7-9 to TRBJ2-3; 10 nucleotides agree with TRBD2. CDR1 is SEHNR and CDR2 is FQNEAQ in the germline V gene (reference sequence). The CDR3 loop spans 16 amino acids. Trimming at V came to 0 bases and at J to 6 bases, leaving 6 bases not matched to a gene. The CDR3 bases are TGTGCCAGCAGCTTAGCTGGGCTAGCGGGAGCTGATACGCAGTATTTT. Protein sequence: CASSLAGLAGADTQYF.

The rearrangement joins TRBV10-1 to TRBJ2-2; TRBD1 might be the D (5 bases). Trimming left V 2 bases short and J 3 bases short, with 10 bases between. The germline gives CDR1 WNHNN, CDR2 SYGVQD (reference sequence). The CDR3 extends over 15 amino acids. For the CDR3, the DNA is TGCGCCAGCAGTGAGATGGACAAGGACACCGGGGAGCTGTTTTTT. Translation: CASSEMDKDTGELFF.

In the case of this clone: Different DNA sequences within this sample yield the same CDR3. This rearrangement joins TRBV5-1 to TRBJ2-7; 8 bases are shared with TRBD2. The length of the CDR3 is 15 residues. V dropped 1 base and J dropped 1; count of bases not matched to a gene: 4. Germline V CDR1 and CDR2: SGHRS, YFSETQ. CDR3 loop: CASSLSGGRSYEQYF. The CDR3 DNA follows: TGCGCCAGCAGCTTGAGCGGGGGTAGATCCTACGAGCAGTACTTC. Drawing the rest from reference TRBV5-1 and TRBJ2-7, the complete variable domain is KAGVTQTPRYLIKTRGQQVTLSCSPISGHRSVSWYQQTPGQGLQFLFEYFSETQRNKGNFPGRFSGRQFSNSRSEMNVSTLELGDSALYLCASSLSGGRSYEQYFGPGTRLTVT.